This entry is about one T cell receptor beta chain. Which antigen it targets is not known. Base quality data are lacking; no much larger clone is found one base away. Enrolling through a virtual design, the prospective study's participants ranged in age from roughly 18 to 95 years and lived across 20 to 30 United States geographic areas. In the prospective study, participants were assigned to cohorts based on the clinical history participants reported in a screening survey and a study questionnaire. For ImmuneRACE Cohort 3, a participant was defined as recovered based on two consecutive negative NP/OP PCR tests, clearance by a healthcare professional, or resolution of symptoms. Each participant in the prospective study had whole blood, serum and a nasopharyngeal or oropharyngeal swab collected by mobile phlebotomists. Over a roughly 2-month period, participants in the prospective study had the option of providing additional blood draws and questionnaires. Before DNA extraction, blood samples from the prospective study were shipped at room temperature or frozen.

TCRbeta CDR3 regions were amplified from genomic DNA using the immunoSEQ Assay, a bias-controlled multiplex PCR. As for how the authors treated the data: Within the assay, amplification of reference gene primers was used to estimate how many nucleated cells each sample contained. Sequence reads were collapsed and filtered to measure the absolute abundance of every unique TCRbeta CDR3 rearrangement. Productive Simpson clonality was computed per sample as the square root of Simpson's diversity index over productive rearrangements. TCRdb took over this immuneACCESS table, retaining in-frame rearrangements with V and J assigned. Such tables are incomplete; in checked studies, under half of the missing clones stem from an unresolved V gene, and the remainder is unexplained. Clone size and V and J calls were adopted from that table, with D and trimming inferred from the DNA. Present in this sample are about 370,000 clones, 85% to 90% of which were seen just once. The top ten constitute approximately 1% of the sample.

The data belong to a study of blood T cell repertoires in COVID-19 (dated by TCRdb to about 2020). Broadly, across the study: Collaborator samples came from the United States, Italy and Spain and covered acute and convalescent phases of COVID-19. The material from the prospective study consisted of cDNA or gDNA derived from T cells, B-cell-depleted T cells, or PBMCs. Deeply sampled blood TCRbeta repertoires from subjects exposed to, actively infected with, or recovered from COVID-19 were included in the dataset. The repertoires were released in a freely available public database intended as a resource for research on the immune response to SARS-CoV-2. Samples were obtained from the ongoing ImmuneRACE study (first 160 participants) and from roughly 1,300 subjects provided by 6 global collaborators. A de-identified subject ID, COVID-19 status, age in years and sex were almost always included in the sample metadata. Where HLA class I and class II types were available, the types were taken from metadata supplied by the sample provider, not from assay-based typing. What the work shows at the level of the full study, not this receptor alone: How much clinical and demographic metadata was included differed by source and by participant, and the metadata was provided uncurated.

Reading the germline V gene gives CDR1 SGHAT and CDR2 FQNNGV. The CDR3 spans 15 residues, from the cysteine through the phenylalanine. Only the CDR3 portion is preserved as DNA: 45 bases, with reading frame beginning at the first base. Clipping removes 2 bases from V and 2 bases from J, with 6 as the unmatched junction base count. The chain links TRBV11-2 with TRBJ2-7, with 7 bases aligning to TRBD1. The clonotype was recovered from a man younger than 35 who had recovered from COVID-19. The sequenced material came from PBMCs or T cells enriched from blood (not recorded which). The CDR3 protein sequence reads: CASSLSGTAPYEQYF. The nucleotide sequence is given as TGTGCCAGCAGCTTATCCGGGACAGCACCCTACGAGCAGTACTTC.